Each of the 29 T cell receptor beta chains below was sequenced from the same sample in a study of control samples from healthy donors and cancer patients. Generated by immunoSEQ multiplex PCR, the TCRdb table keeps only in-frame clones and is missing some. The repertoire holds under 140,000 clones, with 88% as singletons. Sequenced input: PBMCs. The source is a woman aged 55-69 years with lung cancer.

V usage is TRBV2 and J usage is TRBJ1-2; D unclear. This CDR3 contains 12 residues. V lost 1 base and J 9 bases, leaving 9 bases between the germline ends. Germline V gene lookup returns CDR1 SNHLY and CDR2 FYNNEI. This CDR3 is CASSEVDISYTF. The CDR3 DNA reads as TGTGCCAGCAGTGAAGTCGACATTAGCTACACCTTC.

This clone appeared a few times. V usage is TRBV7-2 and J usage is TRBJ1-5; no clear D. The CDR3 loop spans 13 amino acids. V lost 1 base, J lost 3 bases, and 4 bases lay in between. From germline, CDR1 is SGHTA and CDR2 FQGNSA. CDR3 bases: TGTGCCAGCAGCTTAGGGCACAATCAGCCCCAGCATTTT. Its protein product is CASSLGHNQPQHF.

V usage is TRBV5-4 and J usage is TRBJ2-3; a possible D gene is TRBD1 (5 bases). In germline, CDR1 is SGHNT, CDR2 YYREEE (reference sequence). The V gene lost 4 bases and the J gene lost 1 base, with 7 bases spanning the gap. The CDR3 extends over 13 amino acids. CDR3 region: CASSTQGTDTQYF. The DNA of the CDR3 is TGTGCCAGCAGCACACAGGGCACAGATACGCAGTATTTT.

The chain couples TRBV12-1 to TRBJ1-4. TRBV12-1 is tagged as a pseudogene. There are 18 residues in the CDR3. CDR3 coding DNA: TGTGCCAGCAGCTTTGGACCCTGGATAACGCAATGTGATGAAAAACTGTTTTTT. This encodes CASSFGPWITQCDEKLFF.

CDR3 sequence: CASSFGMNTEAFF. The CDR3, as DNA: TGTGCCAGCAGTTTCGGCATGAACACTGAAGCTTTCTTT. The chain is built from TRBV12-3 or TRBV12-4 and TRBJ1-1; D is ambiguous. V was clipped by 3 bases and J by 0 bases, with 5 bases between them. This CDR3 has 13 residues.

This chain links TRBV10-3 with TRBJ2-5; D is unresolved. Per germline, CDR1 ENHRY and CDR2 SYGVKD. Trimming took off 10 bases at V and 5 bases at J, with 11 bases between the two ends. The CDR3 consists of 11 residues. The CDR3 nucleotides read TGTGCCACACTCAATCTCGAGACCCAGTACTTC. It specifies CATLNLETQYF.

CDR3 in amino acids: CASSLTIRTSGRADTQYF. Written as DNA, the CDR3 is TGTGCCAGCAGCTTAACCATCAGGACTAGCGGGAGGGCAGATACGCAGTATTTT. The V call is TRBV7-2, the J call TRBJ2-3; 15 bases are a match to TRBD2. The CDR3 totals 18 residues. Trimming at V came to 2 bases and at J to 4 bases, leaving 7 bases not matched to a gene. Germline CDR1 and CDR2: SGHTA and FQGNSA. The full variable domain, its missing parts supplied by reference TRBV7-2 and TRBJ2-3, is GAGVSQSPSNKVTEKGKDVELRCDPISGHTALYWYRQSLGQGLEFLIYFQGNSAPDKSGLPSDRFSAERTGGSVSTLTIQRTQQEDSAVYLCASSLTIRTSGRADTQYFGPGTRLTVL.

The chain carries TRBV6-6 and TRBJ1-6, with a possible D match to TRBD1 (5 bases). This CDR3 spans 14 amino acids. Germline lookup yields CDR1 MNHNY and CDR2 SVGAGI (reference sequence). Trimming cost V 10 bases and J 0 bases, with 10 bases left between them. Here the CDR3 DNA reads TGTGCCACTGCAGGGAGCTCCTATAATTCACCCCTCCACTTT. It is translated as CATAGSSYNSPLHF.

The chain carries TRBV9 and TRBJ2-7; the D gene could be TRBD1 or TRBD2 (6 bases each). Germline V lookup: CDR1 SGDLS, CDR2 YYNGEE. The CDR3 is 16 residues long. V shed 2 bases and J shed 3 bases, with 18 bases lying between them. The CDR3 DNA follows: TGTGCCAGCAGCGTCGGGGGATTGGGGGCTATCTACGAGCAGTACTTC. Residues: CASSVGGLGAIYEQYF.

This clone was observed a handful of times. The chain links TRBV29-1 to TRBJ2-6; unclear D gene. The CDR3 runs to 13 residues. Germline CDR1 is SQVTM and CDR2 is ANQGSEA. Trimming removed 4 bases from V and 1 base from J, with 5 bases in between. CDR3 bases: TGCAGCGTTGCGGCGTCTGGGGCCAACGTCCTGACTTTC. Its translation is CSVAASGANVLTF. Complete variable domain (other parts from reference TRBV29-1 and TRBJ2-6): SAVISQKPSRDICQRGTSLTIQCQVDSQVTMMFWYRQQPGQSLTLIATANQGSEATYESGFVIDKFPISRPNLTFSTLTVSNMSPEDSSIYLCSVAASGANVLTFGAGSRLTVL.

The genes are TRBV11-1 and TRBJ2-1; D might be TRBD2 (5 bases). This CDR3 region has 15 residues. Per the germline V gene, CDR1 is SGHAT and CDR2 is FQDESV (reference sequence). Trimming took off 1 base at V and 6 bases at J, with 13 bases between the two ends. CDR3 DNA: TGTGCCAGCAGCTTAGTTATGAGGGCGGGCAATGAGCAGTTCTTC. Residues: CASSLVMRAGNEQFF.

The CDR3: CASSQVSGQLGYGYTF. The CDR3 DNA is TGCGCCAGCAGCCAAGTCTCGGGACAGTTAGGCTATGGCTACACCTTC. The chain has TRBV4-3 and TRBJ1-2, with 7 bases matching TRBD1. V dropped 1 base and J dropped 4; count of bases not matched to a gene: 9. The CDR3 sequence is 16 residues long. Germline V gives CDR1 LGHNA, CDR2 YSLEER.

The V call is TRBV13, the J call TRBJ2-1; 8 bases map to TRBD2. CDR1 PRHDT and CDR2 FYEKMQ come from the germline V gene (reference sequence). The CDR3 consists of 14 residues. V was pared by 1 base and J by 5 bases, with 1 base of the junction left unmatched. The CDR3 spells CASSLVAGHNEQFF. The CDR3, as DNA: TGTGCCAGCAGCTTAGTAGCGGGACACAATGAGCAGTTCTTC.

This chain connects TRBV7-6 to TRBJ2-3, with 9 nucleotides matching TRBD2. V lost 0 bases and J lost 4; bases outside the gene matches: 5. CDR3 length equals 16 residues. Germline CDR1 reads SGHVS; CDR2 reads FNYEAQ. The CDR3 DNA reads TGTGCCAGCAGCTTAGCTCGTAGCGGGAGTGCAGATACGCAGTATTTT. Its protein product is CASSLARSGSADTQYF.

The rearrangement joins TRBV18 to TRBJ1-4, with 11 nucleotides matching TRBD1. This CDR3 has 16 amino acids. CDR1 is KGHSH and CDR2 is LQKENI in the germline V gene. The J segment lost 7 bases and the V segment lost 0 bases, leaving 4 bases of the junction unmatched. The CDR3 region has the DNA TGTGCCAGCTCACCACCGGGACAGGGGGGATTTGAAAAACTGTTTTTT. Translated, it gives CASSPPGQGGFEKLFF.

This clone has a handful of counts. The rearrangement links TRBV11-2 to TRBJ1-1; D is perhaps TRBD1 (5 bases). Per the germline V gene, CDR1 is SGHAT and CDR2 is FQNNGV. V lost 5 bases to trimming and J lost 5 bases, with 15 bases between them. The CDR3 runs to 14 residues. CDR3 loop: CASSPGLRETEAFF. The CDR3 coding sequence is TGTGCCAGCAGCCCGGGACTGCGGGAGACTGAAGCTTTCTTT.

This chain joins TRBV19 and TRBJ1-3; D is possibly TRBD1 (5 bases). Germline V gene sequence: CDR1 LNHDA, CDR2 SQIVND (reference sequence). The CDR3 has 15 amino acids. V lost 2 bases and J 4 bases, leaving 12 bases between the germline ends. For the CDR3, the DNA is TGTGCCAGTAGTATAAGACAGACACCAGGAAACACCATATATTTT. Encoded protein: CASSIRQTPGNTIYF.

The count of this clone is one. The chain couples TRBV5-6 to TRBJ2-1; D not certain. V was trimmed by 4 bases and J by 9 bases, leaving 8 bases between them. Looked up from germline, CDR1 is SGHDT and CDR2 is YYEEEE. This CDR3 is built from 11 residues. The CDR3 DNA follows: TGTGCCAGCAGCACGGAAATTGAGCAGTTCTTC. The encoded protein is CASSTEIEQFF.

This clone showed up just once. The chain recombines TRBV2 with TRBJ2-1; D not certain. CDR1 and CDR2 from the germline V gene are SNHLY and FYNNEI. V lost 4 bases, J lost 5 bases, and 9 bases lay in between. The CDR3 length is 13 residues. CDR3 loop: CASSAYPDNEQFF. The CDR3 region has the DNA TGTGCCAGCAGTGCCTATCCAGACAATGAGCAGTTCTTC.

In this sample, this clone turned up once. V usage is TRBV5-4 and J usage is TRBJ1-3; 8 bases match TRBD1. Germline V gene sequence: CDR1 SGHNT, CDR2 YYREEE (reference sequence). The CDR3 consists of 15 residues. The J segment lost 1 base and the V segment lost 4 bases, leaving 4 bases of the junction unmatched. Here the CDR3 reads CASSVGTGSGNTIYF. CDR3 nucleotide sequence: TGTGCCAGCAGCGTCGGGACAGGTTCTGGAAACACCATATATTTT.

CDR3 sequence reads: CASSLAQEEEQYF. The CDR3 DNA reads TGTGCCAGCAGCTTAGCACAGGAAGAGGAGCAGTACTTC. This rearrangement joins TRBV11-3 to TRBJ2-7, with a tentative D call TRBD1 (5 bases). Trimming pared 1 base from V and 7 bases from J, leaving 11 bases between. CDR1 and CDR2 from the germline V gene are SGHNT and YENEEA. The CDR3 extends over 13 amino acids.

The rearrangement uses TRBV19 and TRBJ2-4, with TRBD2 as a possible D gene (5 bases). V lost 9 bases to trimming and J lost 5 bases, with 17 bases between them. The CDR3 is made up of 14 amino acids. Germline V gene data show CDR1 as LNHDA and CDR2 as SQIVND (reference sequence). The CDR3: CASNTPGTENIQYF. The CDR3 DNA reads TGTGCCAGCAATACTCCGGGAACCGAAAACATTCAGTACTTC.

This chain joins TRBV30 and TRBJ1-5, with 7 bases aligning to TRBD1. CDR3 length: 15 amino acids. The V gene end was trimmed by 2 bases and the J gene end by 0 bases; junction bases not matched to a gene: 4. Per the germline V gene, CDR1 is GTSNPN and CDR2 is SVGIG (reference sequence). The CDR3 DNA reads TGTGCCTGGAGTCAGGGGGGGTATAGCAATCAGCCCCAGCATTTT. Encoded protein: CAWSQGGYSNQPQHF. Filled out from reference TRBV30 and TRBJ1-5, the complete variable domain reads SQTIHQWPATLVQPVGSPLSLECTVEGTSNPNLYWYRQAAGRGLQLLFYSVGIGQISSEVPQNLSASRPQDRQFILSSKKLLLSDSGFYLCAWSQGGYSNQPQHFGDGTRLSIL.

V gene TRBV18 combines with J gene TRBJ2-3, with TRBD1 as a possible D gene (5 bases). There are 14 residues in the CDR3. Germline V lookup: CDR1 KGHSH, CDR2 LQKENI. Trimming removed 3 bases at V and 3 bases at J, with 10 bases between. This CDR3 is CASSPPTETDTQYF. The CDR3 nucleotides read TGTGCCAGCTCACCCCCGACAGAAACAGATACGCAGTATTTT. The variable domain in full, completed from reference TRBV18 and TRBJ2-3, reads NAGVMQNPRHLVRRRGQEARLRCSPMKGHSHVYWYRQLPEEGLKFMVYLQKENIIDESGMPKERFSAEFPKEGPSILRIQQVVRGDSAAYFCASSPPTETDTQYFGPGTRLTVL.

This rearrangement joins TRBV18 to TRBJ1-5, with 7 bases identical to TRBD1. V shed 2 bases, J shed 5 bases, and the junction held 6 bases outside the gene matches. CDR1 is KGHSH and CDR2 is LQKENI in the germline V gene. This CDR3 spans 15 amino acids. The CDR3 here is CASSPNTGEDQPQHF. The CDR3 nucleotides are TGTGCCAGCTCACCAAATACAGGGGAGGATCAGCCCCAGCATTTT.

The chain combines TRBV4-3 with TRBJ2-2, with D perhaps matching TRBD1 or TRBD2 (5 bases each). The CDR3 runs to 16 residues. The V gene lost 1 base and the J gene lost 7 bases, with 16 bases spanning the gap. Per the germline V gene, CDR1 is LGHNA and CDR2 is YSLEER. CDR3 in amino acids: CASSQGAGTRGGELFF. CDR3 nucleotide sequence: TGCGCCAGCAGCCAAGGGGCCGGGACCCGGGGCGGGGAGCTGTTTTTT.

The chain links TRBV20-1 to TRBJ2-3; TRBD2 agrees at 8 bases. J gave up 3 bases and V 3 bases, and 17 bases lay outside the gene matches. This CDR3 is 18 amino acids long. The germline gives CDR1 DFQATT, CDR2 SNEGSKA (reference sequence). This chain's CDR3 is CSASSGTGGNIGTDTQYF. CDR3 nucleotides: TGCAGTGCTAGTAGTGGGACGGGGGGGAATATAGGTACAGATACGCAGTATTTT.

The chain links TRBV2 to TRBJ2-7, with TRBD2 identical over 7 bases. This CDR3 is 15 amino acids long. The germline CDR1 and CDR2 sequences are SNHLY and FYNNEI. The V and J ends lost 10 bases and 5 bases, in that order; junction bases with no gene match: 17. The CDR3 protein is CAIRWGGSDRNEQYF. The CDR3 DNA follows: TGTGCCATCCGGTGGGGCGGGAGTGACCGAAACGAGCAGTACTTC.

This chain joins TRBV19 and TRBJ1-2; D unresolved. This CDR3 has 14 residues. Trimming pared 7 bases from V and 1 base from J, leaving 13 bases between. Germline V gene sequence: CDR1 LNHDA, CDR2 SQIVND (reference sequence). The CDR3: CASNYGSDNYGYTF. The DNA of the CDR3 is TGTGCCAGTAACTACGGTTCAGATAACTATGGCTACACCTTC. Looking up the rest from reference TRBV19 and TRBJ1-2 gives the full variable domain: DGGITQSPKYLFRKEGQNVTLSCEQNLNHDAMYWYRQDPGQGLRLIYYSQIVNDFQKGDIAEGYSVSREKKESFPLTVTSAQKNPTAFYLCASNYGSDNYGYTFGSGTRLTVV.